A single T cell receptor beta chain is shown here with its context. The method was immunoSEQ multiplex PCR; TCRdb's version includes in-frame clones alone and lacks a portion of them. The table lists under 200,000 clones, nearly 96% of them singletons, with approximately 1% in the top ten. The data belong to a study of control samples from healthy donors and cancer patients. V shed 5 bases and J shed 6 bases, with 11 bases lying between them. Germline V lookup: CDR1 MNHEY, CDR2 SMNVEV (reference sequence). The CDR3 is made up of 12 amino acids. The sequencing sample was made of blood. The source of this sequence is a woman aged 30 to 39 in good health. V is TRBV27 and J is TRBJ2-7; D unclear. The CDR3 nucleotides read TGTGCCAGCAGTGGATCTGGCTCCGAGCAGTACTTC. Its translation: CASSGSGSEQYF.